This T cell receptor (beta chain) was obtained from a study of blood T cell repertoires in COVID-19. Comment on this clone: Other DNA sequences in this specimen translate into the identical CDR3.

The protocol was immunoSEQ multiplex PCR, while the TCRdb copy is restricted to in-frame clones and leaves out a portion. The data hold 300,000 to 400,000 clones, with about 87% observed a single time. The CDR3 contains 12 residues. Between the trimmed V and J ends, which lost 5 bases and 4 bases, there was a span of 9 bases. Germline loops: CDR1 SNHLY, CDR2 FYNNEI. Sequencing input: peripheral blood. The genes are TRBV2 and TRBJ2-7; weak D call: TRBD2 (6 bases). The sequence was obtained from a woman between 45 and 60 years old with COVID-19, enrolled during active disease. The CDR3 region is CASSRDSYEQYF. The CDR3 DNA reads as TGTGCCAGCAGTCGGGACTCGTACGAGCAGTACTTC. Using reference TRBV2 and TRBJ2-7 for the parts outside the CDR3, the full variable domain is EPEVTQTPSHQVTQMGQEVILRCVPISNHLYFYWYRQILGQKVEFLVSFYNNEISEKSEIFDDQFSVERPDGSNFTLKIRSTKLEDSAMYFCASSRDSYEQYFGPGTRLTVT.